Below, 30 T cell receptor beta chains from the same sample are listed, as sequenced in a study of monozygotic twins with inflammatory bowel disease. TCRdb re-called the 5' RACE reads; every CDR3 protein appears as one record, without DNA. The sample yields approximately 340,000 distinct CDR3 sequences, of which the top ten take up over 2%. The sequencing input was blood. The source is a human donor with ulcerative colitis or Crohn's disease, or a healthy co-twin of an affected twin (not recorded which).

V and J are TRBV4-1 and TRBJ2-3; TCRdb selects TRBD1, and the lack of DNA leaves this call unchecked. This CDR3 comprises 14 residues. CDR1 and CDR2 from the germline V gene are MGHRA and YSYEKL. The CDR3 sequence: CASSQPGATDTQYF.

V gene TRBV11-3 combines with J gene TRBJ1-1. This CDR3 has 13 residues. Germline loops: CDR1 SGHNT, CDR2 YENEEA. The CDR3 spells CASSPPQRTEAFF.

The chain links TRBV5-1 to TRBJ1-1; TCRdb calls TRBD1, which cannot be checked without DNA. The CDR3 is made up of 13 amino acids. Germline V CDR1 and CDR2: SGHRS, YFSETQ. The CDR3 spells CASSTATGTEAFF.

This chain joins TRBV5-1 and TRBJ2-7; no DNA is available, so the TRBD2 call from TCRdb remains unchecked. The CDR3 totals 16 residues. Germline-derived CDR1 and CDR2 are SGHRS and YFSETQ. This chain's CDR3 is CASSIPRIRGTYEQYF.

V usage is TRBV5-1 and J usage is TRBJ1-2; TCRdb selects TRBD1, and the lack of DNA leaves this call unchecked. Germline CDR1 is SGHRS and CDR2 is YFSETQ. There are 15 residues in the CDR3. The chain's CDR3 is CASSLAEGTTQGYTF.

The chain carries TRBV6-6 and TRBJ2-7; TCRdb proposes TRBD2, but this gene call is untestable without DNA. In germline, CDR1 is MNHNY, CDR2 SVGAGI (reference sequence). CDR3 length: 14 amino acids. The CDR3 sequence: CASSQGLVGYEQYF.

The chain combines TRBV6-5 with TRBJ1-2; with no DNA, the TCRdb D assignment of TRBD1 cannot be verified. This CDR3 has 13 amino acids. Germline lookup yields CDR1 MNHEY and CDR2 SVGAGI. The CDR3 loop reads CASSPTGLEGYTF.

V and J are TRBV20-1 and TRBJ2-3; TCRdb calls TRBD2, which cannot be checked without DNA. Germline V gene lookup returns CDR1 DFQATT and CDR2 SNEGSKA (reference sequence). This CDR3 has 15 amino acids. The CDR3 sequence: CSASPTPLSWDTQYF.

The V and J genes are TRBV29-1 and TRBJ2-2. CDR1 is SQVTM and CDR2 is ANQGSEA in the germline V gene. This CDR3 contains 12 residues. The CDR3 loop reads CSVELPTGELFF.

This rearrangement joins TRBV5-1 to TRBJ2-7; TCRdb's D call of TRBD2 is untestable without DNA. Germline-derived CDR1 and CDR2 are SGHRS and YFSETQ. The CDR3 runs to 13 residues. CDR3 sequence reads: CASSRSGVNEQYF.

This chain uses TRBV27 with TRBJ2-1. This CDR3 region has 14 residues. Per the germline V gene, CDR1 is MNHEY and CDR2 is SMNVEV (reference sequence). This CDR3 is CASSVATPISKQFF.

CDR3: CASSNLGTATGYTF. V gene TRBV7-8 combines with J gene TRBJ1-2; without DNA, the TCRdb call of TRBD1 cannot be checked. In germline, CDR1 is SGHVS, CDR2 FQNEAQ. The CDR3 sequence is 14 residues long.

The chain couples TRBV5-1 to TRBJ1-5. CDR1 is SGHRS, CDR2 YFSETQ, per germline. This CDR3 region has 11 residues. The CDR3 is CASRENQPQHF.

The CDR3 region is CASSLGQGTGGTGELFF. The chain combines TRBV5-1 with TRBJ2-2; TCRdb lists TRBD1, though no DNA is available to test this call. Germline V gene lookup returns CDR1 SGHRS and CDR2 YFSETQ. The CDR3 consists of 17 residues. The full variable domain, its missing parts supplied by reference TRBV5-1 and TRBJ2-2, is KAGVTQTPRYLIKTRGQQVTLSCSPISGHRSVSWYQQTPGQGLQFLFEYFSETQRNKGNFPGRFSGRQFSNSRSEMNVSTLELGDSALYLCASSLGQGTGGTGELFFGEGSRLTVL.

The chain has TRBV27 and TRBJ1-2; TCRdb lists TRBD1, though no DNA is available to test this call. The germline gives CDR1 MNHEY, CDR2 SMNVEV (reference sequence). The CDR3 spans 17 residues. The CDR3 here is CASSSGARGAEIYGYTF.

CDR3 sequence reads: CASSAELGYGYTF. The gene calls are TRBV27 and TRBJ1-2. From germline, CDR1 is MNHEY and CDR2 SMNVEV (reference sequence). The CDR3 has 13 amino acids.

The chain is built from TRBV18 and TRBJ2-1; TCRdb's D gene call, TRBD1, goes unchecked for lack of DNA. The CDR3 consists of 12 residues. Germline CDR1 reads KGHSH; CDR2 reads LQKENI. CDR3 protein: CASSLIGTPRFF.

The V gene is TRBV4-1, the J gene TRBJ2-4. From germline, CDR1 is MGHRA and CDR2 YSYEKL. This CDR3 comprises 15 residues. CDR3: CASSQVTSGKNIQYF.

CDR3 amino acids: CASSSHRARTEAFF. The chain recombines TRBV5-5 with TRBJ1-1; TCRdb indicates TRBD1, and absent DNA this call remains unverified. The CDR3 runs 14 residues. Germline V lookup: CDR1 SGHKS, CDR2 YYEKEE (reference sequence).

The CDR3 loop reads CATSDPGQGYTEAFF. This sequence joins TRBV24-1 and TRBJ1-1; TCRdb's D gene call, TRBD1, goes unchecked for lack of DNA. The CDR3 has 15 amino acids. Germline CDR1 KGHDR, CDR2 SFDVKD.

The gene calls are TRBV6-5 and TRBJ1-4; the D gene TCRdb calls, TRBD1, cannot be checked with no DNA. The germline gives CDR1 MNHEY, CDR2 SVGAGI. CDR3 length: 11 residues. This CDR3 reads CASSWAGKLFF.

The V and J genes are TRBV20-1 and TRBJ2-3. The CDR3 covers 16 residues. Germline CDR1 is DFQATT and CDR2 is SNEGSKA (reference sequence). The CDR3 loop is CSARDAGGTSTDTQYF.

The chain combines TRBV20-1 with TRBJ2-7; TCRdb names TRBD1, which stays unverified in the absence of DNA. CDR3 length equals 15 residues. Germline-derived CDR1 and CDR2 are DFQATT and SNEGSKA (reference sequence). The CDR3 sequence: CSAMITGTGGREQYF.

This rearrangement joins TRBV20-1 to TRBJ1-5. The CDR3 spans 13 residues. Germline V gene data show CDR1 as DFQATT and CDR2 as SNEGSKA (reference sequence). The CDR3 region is CSASREADQPQHF.

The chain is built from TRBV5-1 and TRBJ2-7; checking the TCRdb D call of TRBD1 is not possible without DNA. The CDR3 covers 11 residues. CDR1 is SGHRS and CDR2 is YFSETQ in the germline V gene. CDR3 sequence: CASSLQGIRYF.

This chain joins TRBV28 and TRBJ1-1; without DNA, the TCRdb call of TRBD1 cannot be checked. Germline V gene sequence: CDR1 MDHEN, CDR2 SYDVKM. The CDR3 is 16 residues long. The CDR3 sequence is CASILRVGQGLVVAFF.

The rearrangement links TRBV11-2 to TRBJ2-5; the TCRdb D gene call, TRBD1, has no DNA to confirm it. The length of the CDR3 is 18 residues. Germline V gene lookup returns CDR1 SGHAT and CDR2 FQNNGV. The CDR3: CASSPRGPDLGTGGTQYF.

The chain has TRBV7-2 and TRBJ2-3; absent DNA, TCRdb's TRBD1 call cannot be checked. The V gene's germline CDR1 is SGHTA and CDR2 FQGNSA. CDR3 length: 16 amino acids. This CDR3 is CASSPRPGGSTDTQYF.

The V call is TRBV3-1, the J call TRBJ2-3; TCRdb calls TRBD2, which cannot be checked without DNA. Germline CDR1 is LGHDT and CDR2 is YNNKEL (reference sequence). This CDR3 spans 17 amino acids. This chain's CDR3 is CASSREFASGGADTQYF.

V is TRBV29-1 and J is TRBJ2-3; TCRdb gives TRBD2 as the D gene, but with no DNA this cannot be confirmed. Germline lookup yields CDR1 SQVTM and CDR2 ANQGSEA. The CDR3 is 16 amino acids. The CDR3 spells CSVEIAPRVLPDTQYF.